The 27 T cell receptor beta chains below come from one sample, sequenced in a study of cytomegalovirus exposure and HLA in healthy donors. The PCR contained 60 Vbeta and 13 Jbeta primers. Method: immunoSEQ multiplex PCR; TCRdb's copy keeps in-frame clones and lacks some. The sample lists roughly 100,000 clones; just under 75% were seen once. The specimen sequenced was PBMCs. Receptors were obtained from a man in his fifties or sixties in good health and CMV-seropositive.

This sequence joins TRBV4-2 and TRBJ2-7; possible D gene TRBD2, 7 bases. The V end was cut by 1 base, the J end by 3 bases, with 13 bases between. Germline-derived CDR1 and CDR2 are LGHNA and YNFKEQ. This CDR3 is built from 15 residues. CDR3 loop: CASSQGEGGNYEQYF. CDR3 in DNA: TGTGCCAGCAGCCAAGGGGAGGGGGGCAACTACGAGCAGTACTTC.

The chain joins TRBV9 to TRBJ2-3; D may be TRBD2 (6 bases). V was pared by 1 base and J by 1 base, with 10 bases between. Germline lookup yields CDR1 SGDLS and CDR2 YYNGEE. This CDR3 region has 15 residues. The CDR3 DNA follows: TGTGCCAGCAGCGTACTGGGGGGAGGCACAGATACGCAGTATTTT. It yields the protein CASSVLGGGTDTQYF.

The V and J genes are TRBV10-1 and TRBJ1-1; no firm D call. Trimming left V 4 bases short and J 2 bases short, with 11 bases between. This CDR3 has 14 amino acids. Germline V gene sequence: CDR1 WNHNN, CDR2 SYGVQD (reference sequence). DNA for the CDR3: TGCGCCAGCAGTGTGGGCACGTCCAACACTGAAGCTTTCTTT. Its protein product is CASSVGTSNTEAFF.

The V call is TRBV7-7, the J call TRBJ1-5, with TRBD1 matching over 9 bases. Looked up from germline, CDR1 is SSHAT and CDR2 is FNYEAQ (reference sequence). The CDR3 is 17 amino acids. Trimming removed 1 base from V and 2 bases from J; junction bases left unmatched: 6. CDR3 in amino acids: CASSLDTGGKGNQPQHF. In DNA, the CDR3 is TGTGCCAGCAGCTTAGATACAGGGGGCAAAGGCAATCAGCCCCAGCATTTT.

In this sample, this clone turned up a few times. The chain employs TRBV2 and TRBJ1-1; 7 bases agree with TRBD1. CDR3 length: 17 residues. Germline values: CDR1 SNHLY, CDR2 FYNNEI. The V and J ends lost 6 bases and 1 base, in that order; junction bases with no gene match: 14. DNA for the CDR3: TGTGCCAGCAGAATTCCTCCGGGACAGAGACAGAACACTGAAGCTTTCTTT. This encodes CASRIPPGQRQNTEAFF.

This clone has more than one count but fewer than ten. The chain combines TRBV5-1 with TRBJ1-2; no clear D gene. This CDR3 comprises 14 residues. V gave up 0 bases and J gave up 13 bases, with 19 bases separating them. The V gene's germline CDR1 is SGHRS and CDR2 YFSETQ. DNA of the CDR3: TGCGCCAGCAGCTTGGCCGCAGCGGCAGATGGTTGCACCTTC. It is translated as CASSLAAAADGCTF.

The CDR3 spells CASSPNRREQYF. For the CDR3, the DNA is TGTGCCAGCAGCCCAAATCGGAGGGAGCAGTACTTC. The rearrangement links TRBV6-1 to TRBJ2-7; D is possibly TRBD2 (5 bases). Germline CDR1 is MNHNS and CDR2 is SASEGT. The CDR3 covers 12 residues. The V end lost 6 bases, the J end lost 7 bases, and 13 bases lay between the germline ends.

This rearrangement joins TRBV5-1 to TRBJ2-3, with D perhaps matching TRBD1 (6 bases). V lost 4 bases, J lost 0 bases, and 9 bases lay in between. This CDR3 is built from 14 residues. Looked up from germline, CDR1 is SGHRS and CDR2 is YFSETQ. The CDR3: CASSEGTSTDTQYF. The CDR3 DNA is TGCGCCAGCAGCGAGGGGACAAGCACAGATACGCAGTATTTT.

The rearrangement uses TRBV2 and TRBJ1-2; 12 nucleotides match TRBD1. V gave up 6 bases and J gave up 6 bases; unmatched junction bases: 5. The germline gives CDR1 SNHLY, CDR2 FYNNEI. The CDR3 runs to 14 residues. CDR3 sequence reads: CASRSGQGADGYTF. The DNA for the CDR3 is TGTGCCAGCAGGTCGGGACAGGGGGCGGATGGCTACACCTTC.

There are a few counts of this clone. This rearrangement joins TRBV9 to TRBJ2-3; tentative D call: TRBD2 (6 bases). Germline V gives CDR1 SGDLS, CDR2 YYNGEE. This CDR3 spans 15 amino acids. Trimming removed 1 base at V and 0 bases at J, with 9 bases between. CDR3 coding DNA: TGTGCCAGCAGCGTAACTGGGACTAGCACAGATACGCAGTATTTT. Translating gives CASSVTGTSTDTQYF.

This clone was recorded at least ten times. Within the sample, other DNA sequences also encode this same CDR3. The rearrangement uses TRBV2 and TRBJ1-1; 8 bases map to TRBD1. J was trimmed by 4 bases and V by 7 bases; bases with no gene match: 8. Germline CDR1 is SNHLY and CDR2 is FYNNEI. The CDR3 runs to 14 residues. DNA of the CDR3: TGTGCCAGCACTCTCGGACAGGGTAGCACTGAAGCTTTCTTT. Its protein is CASTLGQGSTEAFF.

The chain uses TRBV7-8 and TRBJ1-5; perhaps TRBD1 as D (5 bases). V was pared by 0 bases and J by 6 bases, with 12 bases between. This CDR3 region has 15 residues. The germline V gene encodes CDR1 SGHVS and CDR2 FQNEAQ. Here the CDR3 DNA reads TGTGCCAGCAGCTTAGCGGGGCGGCTCGGTCAGCCCCAGCATTTT. Its translation is CASSLAGRLGQPQHF.

The chain has TRBV2 and TRBJ1-5; no clear D gene. Trimming pared 0 bases from V and 1 base from J, leaving 13 bases between. The CDR3 has 17 residues. The germline gives CDR1 SNHLY, CDR2 FYNNEI. CDR3 sequence: CASSEAGLTGSNQPQHF. CDR3 coding DNA: TGTGCCAGCAGTGAAGCTGGCCTCACCGGGAGCAATCAGCCCCAGCATTTT.

This clone has only a few counts. The chain couples TRBV2 to TRBJ1-1; TRBD1 is a possible D gene (5 bases). Trimming removed 3 bases at V and 3 bases at J, with 8 bases between. The CDR3 is 13 residues long. The germline V gene has CDR1 SNHLY and CDR2 FYNNEI. The DNA of the CDR3 is TGTGCCAGCAGTGAGGGACTGGACACTGAAGCTTTCTTT. Translated, it gives CASSEGLDTEAFF.

This clone was observed a few times. V gene TRBV7-2 combines with J gene TRBJ2-7, with 14 bases aligning to TRBD2. Per germline, CDR1 SGHTA and CDR2 FQGNSA. V gave up 5 bases and J gave up 7 bases; unmatched junction bases: 16. CDR3 length: 18 amino acids. CDR3 coding DNA: TGTGCCAGCAGCGGCGGGACTAGCGGGAGAGGTCGGTTTGGGGAGCAGTACTTC. It encodes CASSGGTSGRGRFGEQYF.

In this sample, this clone is medium-sized. The J gene is TRBJ2-3, the V gene TRBV27; TRBD1 is a possible D gene (5 bases). The CDR3 has 18 amino acids. Looked up from germline, CDR1 is MNHEY and CDR2 is SMNVEV (reference sequence). Trimming shortened V by 3 bases and J by 6 bases, and 25 bases separated the two germline ends. Here the CDR3 reads CASSFSALAGFLEDTQYF. The CDR3 nucleotides read TGTGCCAGCAGTTTCTCTGCCTTGGCAGGGTTTCTTGAGGATACGCAGTATTTT.

The V and J genes are TRBV5-4 and TRBJ2-3, with a possible D match to TRBD2 (5 bases). Trimming shortened V by 4 bases and J by 2 bases, and 14 bases separated the two germline ends. The germline gives CDR1 SGHNT, CDR2 YYREEE (reference sequence). The CDR3 extends over 15 amino acids. The CDR3 DNA reads TGTGCCAGCAGCCCCTCACACGGACTCACAGATACGCAGTATTTT. As protein: CASSPSHGLTDTQYF. The full variable domain, in which reference TRBV5-4 and TRBJ2-3 provide the parts outside the CDR3, is ETGVTQSPTHLIKTRGQQVTLRCSSQSGHNTVSWYQQALGQGPQFIFQYYREEENGRGNFPPRFSGLQFPNYSSELNVNALELDDSALYLCASSPSHGLTDTQYFGPGTRLTVL.

This chain joins TRBV29-1 and TRBJ1-2; the match to TRBD1 covers 7 bases. The CDR3 totals 13 residues. Looked up from germline, CDR1 is SQVTM and CDR2 is ANQGSEA. V was clipped by 0 bases and J by 4 bases; unmatched bases: 2. The CDR3 coding sequence is TGCAGCGTTGAAGAAGGGGGCGGCTATGGCTACACCTTC. Residues: CSVEEGGGYGYTF.

The V gene is TRBV29-1, the J gene TRBJ1-2; TRBD1 might be the D (5 bases). The germline gives CDR1 SQVTM, CDR2 ANQGSEA. The CDR3 is 12 residues long. V shed 2 bases and J shed 4 bases, with 8 bases lying between them. As DNA, the CDR3 is TGCAGCGTTGAATACGGGGGCTATGGCTACACCTTC. This codes for CSVEYGGYGYTF.

V is TRBV5-1 and J is TRBJ2-3, with D perhaps matching TRBD2 (6 bases). The CDR3 has 17 residues. Looked up from germline, CDR1 is SGHRS and CDR2 is YFSETQ. The V end lost 0 bases, the J end lost 0 bases, and 14 bases lay between the germline ends. The CDR3 loop reads CASSLEGTAISTDTQYF. In DNA form, the CDR3 reads TGCGCCAGCAGCTTGGAAGGGACTGCCATTAGCACAGATACGCAGTATTTT.

V gene TRBV6-1 combines with J gene TRBJ2-3, with D possibly matching TRBD1 (5 bases). CDR3 length: 14 amino acids. Germline V gives CDR1 MNHNS, CDR2 SASEGT. Trimming removed 5 bases at V and 2 bases at J, with 11 bases between. CDR3 sequence: CASSRDSYTDTQYF. CDR3 nucleotide sequence: TGTGCCAGCAGTCGAGACAGCTACACAGATACGCAGTATTTT.

This clone has a handful of counts. This chain's CDR3 is CASSRTGFNEAFF. The CDR3 bases are TGTGCCAGCAGTCGGACAGGTTTTAATGAAGCTTTCTTT. V is TRBV6-1 and J is TRBJ1-1; 7 bases map to TRBD1. CDR1 and CDR2 (germline): MNHNS, SASEGT. The CDR3 loop spans 13 amino acids. The trim removed 5 bases at V and 7 bases at J, leaving 7 bases unmatched.

V and J are TRBV4-1 and TRBJ1-2; TRBD1 agrees at 9 bases. Trimming removed 0 bases from V and 6 bases from J; junction bases left unmatched: 11. Germline CDR1 MGHRA, CDR2 YSYEKL. This CDR3 spans 17 amino acids. The CDR3 sequence: CASSQEWGQGGFDGYTF. CDR3 coding DNA: TGCGCCAGCAGCCAAGAATGGGGACAGGGAGGATTTGATGGCTACACCTTC.

The rearrangement joins TRBV7-2 to TRBJ2-7; tentatively, D is TRBD2 (6 bases). V lost 3 bases and J lost 5, with 11 bases in between. The CDR3 totals 13 residues. Germline V CDR1 and CDR2: SGHTA, FQGNSA. The CDR3 loop reads CASSLRREHEQYF. CDR3 nucleotides: TGTGCCAGCAGCTTGCGGCGGGAACACGAGCAGTACTTC.

Concerning this clone itself: Other DNA sequences in the sample encode the same CDR3. The genes are TRBV19 and TRBJ1-3; no firm D call. CDR3 size: 12 residues. The germline V gene encodes CDR1 LNHDA and CDR2 SQIVND (reference sequence). With 6 bases removed from V and 1 base from J, the gap between germline ends came to 4 bases. In DNA, the CDR3 is TGTGCCAGTAGCAGATCTGGAAACACCATATATTTT. Amino acid sequence: CASSRSGNTIYF. The full variable domain, in which reference TRBV19 and TRBJ1-3 provide the parts outside the CDR3, is DGGITQSPKYLFRKEGQNVTLSCEQNLNHDAMYWYRQDPGQGLRLIYYSQIVNDFQKGDIAEGYSVSREKKESFPLTVTSAQKNPTAFYLCASSRSGNTIYFGEGSWLTVV.

The J gene is TRBJ2-5, the V gene TRBV19; a possible D gene is TRBD1 (5 bases). Per the germline V gene, CDR1 is LNHDA and CDR2 is SQIVND (reference sequence). Trimming removed 7 bases from V and 1 base from J, with 13 bases in between. CDR3 length: 14 residues. The CDR3: CASTPSTAQETQYF. The CDR3 DNA sequence: TGTGCCAGTACCCCCTCGACAGCCCAAGAGACCCAGTACTTC.

The J gene is TRBJ1-2, the V gene TRBV5-1; perhaps TRBD1 as D (5 bases). Germline assignment: CDR1 SGHRS and CDR2 YFSETQ. The CDR3 covers 17 residues. V shed 4 bases and J shed 1 base, with 20 bases lying between them. CDR3 DNA sequence: TGCGCCAGCAGCGGGGGGGACGGCGCGTTCTTTAACTATGGCTACACCTTC. This codes for CASSGGDGAFFNYGYTF.